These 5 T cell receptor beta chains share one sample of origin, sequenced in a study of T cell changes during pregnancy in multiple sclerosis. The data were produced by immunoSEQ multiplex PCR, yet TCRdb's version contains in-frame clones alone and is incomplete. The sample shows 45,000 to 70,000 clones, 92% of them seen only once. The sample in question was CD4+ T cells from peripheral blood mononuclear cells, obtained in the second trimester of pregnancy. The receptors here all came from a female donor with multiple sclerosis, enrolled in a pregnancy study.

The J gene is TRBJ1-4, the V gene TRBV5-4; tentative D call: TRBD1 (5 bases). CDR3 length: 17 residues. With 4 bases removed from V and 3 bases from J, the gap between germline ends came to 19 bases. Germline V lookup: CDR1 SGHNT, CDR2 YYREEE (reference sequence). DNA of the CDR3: TGTGCCAGCAGCCCCGTATCCGGGACTCCTTCTAATGAAAAACTGTTTTTT. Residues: CASSPVSGTPSNEKLFF.

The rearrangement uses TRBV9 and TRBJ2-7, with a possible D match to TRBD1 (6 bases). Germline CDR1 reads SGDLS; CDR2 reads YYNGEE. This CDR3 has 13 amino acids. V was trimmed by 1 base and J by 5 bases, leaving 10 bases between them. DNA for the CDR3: TGTGCCAGCAGCGTAACAGGGTCCCACGAGCAGTACTTC. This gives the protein CASSVTGSHEQYF.

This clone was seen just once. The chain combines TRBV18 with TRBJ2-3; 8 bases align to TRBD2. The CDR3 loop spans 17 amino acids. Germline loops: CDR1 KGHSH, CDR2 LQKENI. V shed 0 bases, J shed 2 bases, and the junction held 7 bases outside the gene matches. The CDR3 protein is CASSPPPAGALTDTQYF. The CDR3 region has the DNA TGTGCCAGCTCACCACCTCCAGCGGGGGCCCTCACAGATACGCAGTATTTT.

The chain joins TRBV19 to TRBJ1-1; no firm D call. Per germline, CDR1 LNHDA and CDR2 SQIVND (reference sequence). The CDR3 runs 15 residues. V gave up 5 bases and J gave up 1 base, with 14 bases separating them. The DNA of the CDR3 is TGTGCCAGTAGTCTGGGTTGGGCCCCGAACACTGAAGCTTTCTTT. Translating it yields CASSLGWAPNTEAFF.

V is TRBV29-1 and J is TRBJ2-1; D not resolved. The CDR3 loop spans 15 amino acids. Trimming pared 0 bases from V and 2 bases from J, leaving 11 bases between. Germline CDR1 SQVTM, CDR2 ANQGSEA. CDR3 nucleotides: TGCAGCGTTGAAGAGGTCCAGGTAGCCTACAATGAGCAGTTCTTC. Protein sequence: CSVEEVQVAYNEQFF.